This T cell receptor (beta chain) was obtained from a study of CD8 T cells in Susac syndrome. Random-hexamer reverse transcription was applied to about 0.45 to 1 ug RNA. The immunoSEQ assay covered 54 Vbeta and 13 Jbeta segments for CDR3. TCRdb redid the calling of the immunoSEQ multiplex PCR reads with MiXCR, one entry per CDR3 protein. The table shows around 130,000 distinct CDR3 sequences, with less than 95% occurring only once. Germline V gene sequence: CDR1 SGDLS, CDR2 YYNGEE. CDR3 length: 14 amino acids. V gave up 4 bases and J gave up 2 bases, with 12 bases separating them. CD8+ and CD4+ T cells were negatively isolated; TEMRA cells were FACS-enriched.

The rearrangement joins TRBV9 to TRBJ2-5; D gene unclear. This sequence originates from a human donor in good health. Sample: CD4+ T cells from PBMCs. The CDR3 reads CASSLGNSQETQYF. CDR3 bases: TGTGCCAGCAGCTTAGGAAACTCTCAAGAGACCCAGTACTTC. The variable domain in full, completed from reference TRBV9 and TRBJ2-5, reads DSGVTQTPKHLITATGQRVTLRCSPRSGDLSVYWYQQSLDQGLQFLIQYYNGEERAKGNILERFSAQQFPDLHSELNLSSLELGDSALYFCASSLGNSQETQYFGPGTRLLVL.